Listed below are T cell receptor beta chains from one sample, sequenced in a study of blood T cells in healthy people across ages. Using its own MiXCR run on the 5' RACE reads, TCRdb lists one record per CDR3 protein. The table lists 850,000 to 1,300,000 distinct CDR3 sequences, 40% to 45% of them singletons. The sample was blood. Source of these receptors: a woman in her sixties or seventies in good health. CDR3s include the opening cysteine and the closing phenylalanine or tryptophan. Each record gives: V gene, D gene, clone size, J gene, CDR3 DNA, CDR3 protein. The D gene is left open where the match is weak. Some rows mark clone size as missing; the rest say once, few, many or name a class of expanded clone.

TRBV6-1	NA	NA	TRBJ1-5	TGTGCCAGCTCGATATCGATCGGCTGGATCAATCAGCCCCAGCATTTT	CASSISIGWINQPQHF
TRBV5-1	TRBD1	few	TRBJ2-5	TGCGCCAGCAGCTTAGGACAGGGGGCGCATAGCGAGACCCAGTACTTC	CASSLGQGAHSETQYF
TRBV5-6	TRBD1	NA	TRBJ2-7	TGTACCAGCAGCACCCCCGGGACAGTAACCTACGAGCAGTACTTC	CTSSTPGTVTYEQYF
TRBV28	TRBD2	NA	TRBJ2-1	TGTGCCAGCAATGCCGGGACTAGCGGGAGGGTCACTGAGCAGTTCTTC	CASNAGTSGRVTEQFF
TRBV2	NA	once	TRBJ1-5	TGTGCCAGCAGAAGACAGGCCCGAAGTAATAGCAATCAGCCCCAGCATTTT	CASRRQARSNSNQPQHF
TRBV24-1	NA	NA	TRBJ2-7	TGTGCCACCAGTGATTCGAACAGGGCCTCCTACGAGCAGTACTTC	CATSDSNRASYEQYF
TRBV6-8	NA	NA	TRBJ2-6	TGTGCCAGCAGTTACCCGCCTTTGACTAAGTCAAGGTACTCTGGGGCCAACGTCCTGACTTTC	CASSYPPLTKSRYSGANVLTF
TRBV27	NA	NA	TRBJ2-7	TGTGCCAGCAGTCCCACCCCTGCCCACCCCTACGAGCAGTACTTC	CASSPTPAHPYEQYF
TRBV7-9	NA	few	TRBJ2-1	TGTGCCAGCAGCTCAACTGGAGGGGCCTGGGGACTGGGTGGCAATGAGCAGTTCTTC	CASSSTGGAWGLGGNEQFF
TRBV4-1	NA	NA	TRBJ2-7	TGCGCCAGCAGCCAAGAGGTCCGCGGATCCTACGAGCAGTACTTC	CASSQEVRGSYEQYF
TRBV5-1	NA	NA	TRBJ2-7	TGCGCCGGCAAAAGGGATTCCTACGAGCAGTACTTC	CAGKRDSYEQYF
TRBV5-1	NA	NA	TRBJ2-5	TGCGCCAGCTTTCCGGACAGTCCCGCTGGTGTGCAGTACTTC	CASFPDSPAGVQYF
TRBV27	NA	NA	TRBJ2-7	TGTGCCAGCAGGCTGAACAGGGACAATCCCTACGAGCAGTACTTC	CASRLNRDNPYEQYF
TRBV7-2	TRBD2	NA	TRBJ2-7	TGTGCCAGCAGCTCCCGACTAGCTGGGGGTGGGGAGCAGTACTTC	CASSSRLAGGGEQYF
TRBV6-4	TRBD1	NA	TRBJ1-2	TGTGCCAGCAGTGACCCGGGACAGGCCCCGGGTGGCTACACCTTC	CASSDPGQAPGGYTF
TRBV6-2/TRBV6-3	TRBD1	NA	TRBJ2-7	TGTGCCAGCAGTTACTCCCCCGGGACAGGGACCGAGCAGTACTTC	CASSYSPGTGTEQYF
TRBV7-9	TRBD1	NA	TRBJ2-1	TGTGCCAGCAGCTCAGCCGGGACAGCCAAGGAGTTCTTC	CASSSAGTAKEFF
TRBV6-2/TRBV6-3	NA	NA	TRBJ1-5	TGTGCCAGCAGCCGCCTTTCCCCTAGCAATCAGCCCCAGCATTTT	CASSRLSPSNQPQHF